A single sample is the source of the 8 T cell receptor beta chains below, sequenced in a study of Tregs in tolerant kidney transplant recipients. Profiling relied on immunoSEQ multiplex PCR, and the TCRdb table lists in-frame clones only, not all of them. The data contain approximately 60,000 clones, less than 98% of them singletons. The starting material was Tregs from blood, obtained before the transplant. The receptor source for this set is a human donor who received a combined kidney and bone marrow transplant.

The V and J genes are TRBV9 and TRBJ2-7; D is undetermined. CDR1 SGDLS and CDR2 YYNGEE come from the germline V gene. Deletions cut 0 bases from V and 1 base from J, with 11 bases between. CDR3 length: 15 amino acids. CDR3 DNA sequence: TGTGCCAGCAGCGTAGGGGTCTCAGGATCCTACGAGCAGTACTTC. Amino acid sequence: CASSVGVSGSYEQYF. Full variable domain (outside the CDR3, taken from reference TRBV9 and TRBJ2-7): DSGVTQTPKHLITATGQRVTLRCSPRSGDLSVYWYQQSLDQGLQFLIQYYNGEERAKGNILERFSAQQFPDLHSELNLSSLELGDSALYFCASSVGVSGSYEQYFGPGTRLTVT.

This chain connects TRBV6-5 to TRBJ1-4, with 7 bases aligning to TRBD1. V dropped 6 bases and J dropped 8; count of bases not matched to a gene: 9. The CDR3 has 14 amino acids. The germline V gene encodes CDR1 MNHEY and CDR2 SVGAGI. The CDR3 sequence is CASSVRGIGEKLFF. CDR3 in DNA: TGTGCCAGCAGCGTCAGGGGGATCGGGGAAAAACTGTTTTTT.

The CDR3 DNA sequence: TGTGCCACCAGCAGAGATTGGGCCCGTTCCTACGAGCAGTACTTC. Amino acids: CATSRDWARSYEQYF. This rearrangement joins TRBV15 to TRBJ2-7; D not resolved. Per the germline V gene, CDR1 is LNHNV and CDR2 is YYDKDF (reference sequence). Trimming took 0 bases from V and 1 from J, leaving 10 bases between them. The CDR3 loop spans 15 amino acids. The variable domain in full, with the rest retrieved from reference TRBV15 and TRBJ2-7, is DAMVIQNPRYQVTQFGKPVTLSCSQTLNHNVMYWYQQKSSQAPKLLFHYYDKDFNNEADTPDNFQSRRPNTSFCFLDIRSPGLGDTAMYLCATSRDWARSYEQYFGPGTRLTVT.

The chain uses TRBV5-1 and TRBJ2-1; 9 nucleotides align to TRBD1. J gave up 3 bases and V 5 bases, and 9 bases lay outside the gene matches. The CDR3 covers 16 residues. The V gene's germline CDR1 is SGHRS and CDR2 YFSETQ. The CDR3 region has the DNA TGCGCCAGCAGTGAGTCCGGGACAGGGAACTACAATGAGCAGTTCTTC. This encodes CASSESGTGNYNEQFF.

The genes are TRBV5-1 and TRBJ2-1; no firm D call. This CDR3 is built from 13 residues. Germline values: CDR1 SGHRS, CDR2 YFSETQ. V was cut by 4 bases and J by 4 bases, with 9 bases left in between. CDR3 nucleotide sequence: TGCGCCAGCAGCCAACCAGGTTACAATGAGCAGTTCTTC. Translated: CASSQPGYNEQFF.

This chain connects TRBV15 to TRBJ1-4, with D possibly being TRBD1 (6 bases). The CDR3 has 14 residues. With 8 bases removed from V and 5 bases from J, the gap between germline ends came to 15 bases. Germline CDR1 is LNHNV and CDR2 is YYDKDF (reference sequence). The CDR3 reads CATEPGQGNEKLFF. CDR3 coding DNA: TGTGCCACCGAACCGGGCCAGGGGAATGAAAAACTGTTTTTT.

In this sample, this clone turned up once. The gene calls are TRBV10-3 and TRBJ2-5; 8 bases line up with TRBD1. The CDR3 has 15 residues. Germline loops: CDR1 ENHRY, CDR2 SYGVKD. The trim removed 2 bases at V and 5 bases at J, leaving 7 bases unmatched. The CDR3 nucleotides are TGTGCCATCAGTGAGCGGACAGGGAAGGTGGAGACCCAGTACTTC. As protein: CAISERTGKVETQYF.

The chain is built from TRBV5-4 and TRBJ2-1, with 9 bases fitting TRBD2. Germline lookup yields CDR1 SGHNT and CDR2 YYREEE (reference sequence). This CDR3 has 15 residues. With 2 bases clipped from V and 8 bases from J, the junction kept 8 bases outside the gene matches. The CDR3 is CASSLGTSPVDEQFF. The DNA of the CDR3 is TGTGCCAGCAGCTTAGGGACTAGCCCCGTCGATGAGCAGTTCTTC.